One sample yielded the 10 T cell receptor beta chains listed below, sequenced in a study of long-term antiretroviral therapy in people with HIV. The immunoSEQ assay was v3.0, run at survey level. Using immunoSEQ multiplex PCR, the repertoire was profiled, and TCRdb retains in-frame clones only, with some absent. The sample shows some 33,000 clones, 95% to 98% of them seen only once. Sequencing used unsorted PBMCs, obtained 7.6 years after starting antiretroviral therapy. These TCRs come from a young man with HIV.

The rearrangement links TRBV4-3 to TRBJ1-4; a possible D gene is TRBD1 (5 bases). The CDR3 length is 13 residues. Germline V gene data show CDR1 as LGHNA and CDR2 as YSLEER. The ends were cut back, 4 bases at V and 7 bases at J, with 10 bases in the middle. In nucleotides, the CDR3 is TGCGCCAGCAGCCGAGAGGGGCGTGAAAAACTGTTTTTT. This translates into CASSREGREKLFF.

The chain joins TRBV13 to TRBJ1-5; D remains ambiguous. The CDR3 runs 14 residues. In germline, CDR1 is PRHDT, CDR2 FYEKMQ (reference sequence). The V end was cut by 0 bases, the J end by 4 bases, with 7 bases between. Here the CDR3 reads CASSLGDVNQPQHF. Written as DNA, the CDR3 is TGTGCCAGCAGCTTAGGGGACGTTAATCAGCCCCAGCATTTT.

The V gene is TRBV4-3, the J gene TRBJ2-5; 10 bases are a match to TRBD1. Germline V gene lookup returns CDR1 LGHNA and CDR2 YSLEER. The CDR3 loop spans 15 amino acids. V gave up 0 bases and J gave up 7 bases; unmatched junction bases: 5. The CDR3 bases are TGCGCCAGCAGCCAAGATACCGGGACAGGGGCGACCCAGTACTTC. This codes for CASSQDTGTGATQYF.

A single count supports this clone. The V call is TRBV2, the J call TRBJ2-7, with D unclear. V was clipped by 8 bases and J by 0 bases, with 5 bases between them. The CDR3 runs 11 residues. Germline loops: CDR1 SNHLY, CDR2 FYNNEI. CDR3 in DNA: TGTGCCAGCGGGCACTCCTACGAGCAGTACTTC. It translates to CASGHSYEQYF.

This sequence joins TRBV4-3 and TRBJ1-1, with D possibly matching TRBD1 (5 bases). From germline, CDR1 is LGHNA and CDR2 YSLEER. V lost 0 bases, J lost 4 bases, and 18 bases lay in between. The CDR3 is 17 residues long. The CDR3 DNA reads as TGCGCCAGCAGCCAAGATCTGGGCAGCCCTGGGGGCACTGAAGCTTTCTTT. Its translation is CASSQDLGSPGGTEAFF.

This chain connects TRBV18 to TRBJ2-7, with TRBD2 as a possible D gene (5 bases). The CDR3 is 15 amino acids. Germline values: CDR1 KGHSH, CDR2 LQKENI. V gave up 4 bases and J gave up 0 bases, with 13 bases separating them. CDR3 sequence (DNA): TGTGCCAGCTCACTACCTACGGGGAACTCCTACGAGCAGTACTTC. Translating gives CASSLPTGNSYEQYF.

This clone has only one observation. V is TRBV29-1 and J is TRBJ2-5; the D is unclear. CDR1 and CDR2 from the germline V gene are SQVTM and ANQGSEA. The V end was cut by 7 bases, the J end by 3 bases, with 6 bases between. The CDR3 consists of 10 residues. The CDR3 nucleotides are TGCAGCGGTGGGGAAGAGACCCAGTACTTC. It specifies CSGGEETQYF.

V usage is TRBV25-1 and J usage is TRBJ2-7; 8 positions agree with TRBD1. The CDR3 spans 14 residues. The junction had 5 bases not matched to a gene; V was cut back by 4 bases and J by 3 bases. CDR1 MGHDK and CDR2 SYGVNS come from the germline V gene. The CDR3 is CASSADRVLYEQYF. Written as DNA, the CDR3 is TGTGCCAGCAGTGCGGACAGGGTGCTCTACGAGCAGTACTTC.

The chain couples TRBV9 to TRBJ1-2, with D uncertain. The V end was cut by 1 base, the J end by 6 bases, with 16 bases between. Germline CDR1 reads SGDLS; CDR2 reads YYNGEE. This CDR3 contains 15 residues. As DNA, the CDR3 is TGTGCCAGCAGCGTACAGCTCGGAGGAGAAGATGGCTACACCTTC. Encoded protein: CASSVQLGGEDGYTF.

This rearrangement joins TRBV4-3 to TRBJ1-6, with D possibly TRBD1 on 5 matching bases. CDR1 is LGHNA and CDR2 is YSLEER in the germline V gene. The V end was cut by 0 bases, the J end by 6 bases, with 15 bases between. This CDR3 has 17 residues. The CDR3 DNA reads TGCGCCAGCAGCCAAGAGGCGTTAGGACACAGTAATTCACCCCTCCACTTT. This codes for CASSQEALGHSNSPLHF.